The next 24 T cell receptor beta chains were all read from a single sample in a study of OX40 agonist ivuxolimab in advanced cancers. Clones were read by immunoSEQ multiplex PCR, and TCRdb kept only the in-frame ones, dropping some. The sample lists around 95,000 clones, approximately 90% seen once, with approximately 0.55% in the top ten. The sequencing used CD4+ or CD8+ T cells sorted from blood, collected in a trial of the OX40 agonist ivuxolimab. All receptors derive from an adult with an advanced solid tumor such as melanoma, head and neck, liver or kidney cancer.

The chain links TRBV11-3 to TRBJ2-7; 8 bases align to TRBD1. The CDR3 extends over 13 amino acids. V trimming: 5 bases; J trimming: 2 bases; junction bases outside the gene matches: 2. CDR1 is SGHNT and CDR2 is YENEEA in the germline V gene. CDR3 region: CASSGQGTYEQYF. The CDR3, as DNA: TGTGCCAGCAGCGGACAGGGCACCTACGAGCAGTACTTC.

CDR3 nucleotide sequence: TGTGCCTCTCTAGGGTCCGGGACTAGCGGGAGTCGCACCTACGAGCAGTACTTC. It yields the protein CASLGSGTSGSRTYEQYF. The rearrangement links TRBV28 to TRBJ2-7, with TRBD2 matching over 14 bases. The CDR3 covers 18 residues. V lost 11 bases to trimming and J lost 2 bases; unmatched junction nucleotides: 17. The germline CDR1 and CDR2 sequences are MDHEN and SYDVKM.

V gene TRBV7-2 combines with J gene TRBJ2-7, with TRBD2 matching over 14 bases. Germline V gives CDR1 SGHTA, CDR2 FQGNSA. The trim removed 0 bases at V and 4 bases at J, leaving 5 bases unmatched. The CDR3 consists of 17 residues. CDR3 residues: CASSLAGTSGRMYEQYF. The CDR3 region has the DNA TGTGCCAGCAGCTTAGCCGGGACTAGCGGGAGAATGTACGAGCAGTACTTC.

This chain joins TRBV19 and TRBJ2-6; TRBD1 might be the D (6 bases). The length of the CDR3 is 19 residues. Trimming took 6 bases from V and 1 from J, leaving 22 bases between them. Germline loops: CDR1 LNHDA, CDR2 SQIVND (reference sequence). DNA of the CDR3: TGTGCCAGTAGCCTTTCCGTATGGGGGCGGGCGTCTGGGGCCAACGTCCTGACTTTC. The encoded protein is CASSLSVWGRASGANVLTF.

The chain combines TRBV29-1 with TRBJ2-7; D possibly corresponds to TRBD2 (5 bases). The length of the CDR3 is 12 residues. From germline, CDR1 is SQVTM and CDR2 ANQGSEA. The V and J ends lost 4 bases and 9 bases respectively, with 16 bases between them. The CDR3 reads CSVGIDRGRQYF. In DNA form, the CDR3 reads TGCAGCGTTGGGATTGACCGAGGGCGGCAGTACTTC.

J is TRBJ1-3 and V is TRBV15; D gene uncertain. The CDR3 consists of 15 residues. Between the trimmed V and J ends, which lost 3 bases and 0 bases, there was a span of 9 bases. CDR1 LNHNV and CDR2 YYDKDF come from the germline V gene (reference sequence). The CDR3 coding sequence is TGTGCCACCAGCAGGGACCGGAGCTCTGGAAACACCATATATTTT. Its translation: CATSRDRSSGNTIYF.

V usage is TRBV27 and J usage is TRBJ1-4; 8 nucleotides align to TRBD1. In germline, CDR1 is MNHEY, CDR2 SMNVEV (reference sequence). The CDR3 is 17 amino acids. J was trimmed by 3 bases and V by 5 bases; bases with no gene match: 11. The CDR3 DNA follows: TGTGCCAGCAGTCTTACTTACGGACAGGGACCTAATGAAAAACTGTTTTTT. It yields the protein CASSLTYGQGPNEKLFF.

The chain joins TRBV7-9 to TRBJ2-5, with D possibly being TRBD2 (5 bases). CDR1 and CDR2 (germline): SEHNR, FQNEAQ (reference sequence). The V end was cut by 6 bases, the J end by 7 bases, with 18 bases between. CDR3 length: 14 amino acids. CDR3 coding DNA: TGTGCCAGCAGTGGTCGGCAGCCTGGAGGGACCCAGTACTTC. This gives the protein CASSGRQPGGTQYF.

The chain recombines TRBV7-3 with TRBJ2-2; weak D call: TRBD2 (6 bases). V dropped 6 bases and J dropped 4 bases, with 9 bases sitting between them. Germline V CDR1 and CDR2: SGHTA, FQGTGA. This CDR3 is 13 amino acids long. The CDR3 is CASSVGSTGELFF. The DNA of the CDR3 is TGTGCCAGCAGTGTCGGGAGCACCGGGGAGCTGTTTTTT. Combining the CDR3 with reference TRBV7-3 and TRBJ2-2 gives the whole variable domain GAGVSQTPSNKVTEKGKYVELRCDPISGHTALYWYRQSLGQGPEFLIYFQGTGAADDSGLPNDRFFAVRPEGSVSTLKIQRTERGDSAVYLCASSVGSTGELFFGEGSRLTVL.

This chain uses TRBV19 with TRBJ1-5; possibly TRBD1 for D (6 bases). The germline V gene encodes CDR1 LNHDA and CDR2 SQIVND (reference sequence). The V end lost 7 bases, the J end lost 4 bases, and 14 bases lay between the germline ends. The CDR3 has 14 residues. CDR3 sequence reads: CASTNTGANQPQHF. CDR3 sequence (DNA): TGTGCCAGTACGAACACGGGGGCGAATCAGCCCCAGCATTTT.

The genes are TRBV6-5 and TRBJ2-2, with 8 bases identical to TRBD2. The CDR3 is 14 amino acids. V dropped 6 bases and J dropped 8; count of bases not matched to a gene: 8. CDR1 and CDR2 (germline): MNHEY, SVGAGI. The DNA of the CDR3 is TGTGCCAGCAGCCGAGCGGGAGATGCAGGGGAGCTGTTTTTT. Translating it yields CASSRAGDAGELFF.

This clone was counted a few times. V is TRBV5-1 and J is TRBJ1-6; unclear D gene. The ends were cut back, 4 bases at V and 0 bases at J, with 14 bases in the middle. The CDR3 totals 17 residues. Germline loops: CDR1 SGHRS, CDR2 YFSETQ. CDR3 nucleotide sequence: TGCGCCAGCAGCCCCGGGAGCGGCAGCTCCTATAATTCACCCCTCCACTTT. Protein: CASSPGSGSSYNSPLHF.

This clone has only a few counts. The chain uses TRBV4-2 and TRBJ1-2; D is unresolved. The CDR3 is 12 residues long. Trimming removed 8 bases from V and 8 bases from J, with 15 bases in between. The germline gives CDR1 LGHNA, CDR2 YNFKEQ. The CDR3 here is CASHGDLGGYTF. DNA for the CDR3: TGTGCCAGCCACGGTGACTTGGGGGGCTACACCTTC.

V and J are TRBV5-8 and TRBJ2-7; unclear D gene. The germline V and J ends were trimmed by 0 bases and 2 bases, with 12 bases remaining between them. CDR3 length: 15 amino acids. Looked up from germline, CDR1 is SGHTS and CDR2 is YDEGEE. The chain's CDR3 is CASSLVGVGTYEQYF. Here the CDR3 DNA reads TGTGCCAGCAGCTTGGTAGGCGTTGGGACCTACGAGCAGTACTTC.

The rearrangement joins TRBV10-1 to TRBJ1-1; TRBD1 is a possible D gene (6 bases). Germline V gene lookup returns CDR1 WNHNN and CDR2 SYGVQD (reference sequence). This CDR3 has 13 residues. The V gene lost 6 bases and the J gene lost 1 base, with 9 bases spanning the gap. The CDR3 nucleotides are TGCGCCAGCAGCGGACAGCCGAACACTGAAGCTTTCTTT. It specifies CASSGQPNTEAFF.

The gene calls are TRBV2 and TRBJ2-5; 7 bases map to TRBD1. J gave up 9 bases and V 5 bases, and 12 bases lay outside the gene matches. Germline V gene lookup returns CDR1 SNHLY and CDR2 FYNNEI. This CDR3 is 14 amino acids long. CDR3 DNA: TGTGCCAGCAGTCCCTCGGGACAGTCCTGGGCCCAGTACTTC. It yields the protein CASSPSGQSWAQYF.

V gene TRBV7-8 combines with J gene TRBJ1-1; 7 bases fit TRBD1. V shed 5 bases, J shed 1 base, and the junction held 1 base outside the gene matches. CDR1 and CDR2 from the germline V gene are SGHVS and FQNEAQ. There are 13 residues in the CDR3. CDR3 in DNA: TGTGCCAGCAGCAGGGGGCGGAACACTGAAGCTTTCTTT. Residues: CASSRGRNTEAFF.

CDR3: CASQQGNTEAFF. The CDR3 DNA follows: TGTGCCAGCCAACAGGGAAATACTGAAGCTTTCTTT. V usage is TRBV28 and J usage is TRBJ1-1, with D tentatively TRBD1 (6 bases). This CDR3 spans 12 amino acids. From germline, CDR1 is MDHEN and CDR2 SYDVKM. V dropped 8 bases and J dropped 5 bases, with 12 bases sitting between them.

The genes are TRBV25-1 and TRBJ2-1; possibly TRBD1 for D (6 bases). Germline CDR1 and CDR2: MGHDK and SYGVNS. The CDR3 length is 13 residues. V shed 6 bases and J shed 3 bases, with 9 bases lying between them. The CDR3 sequence: CASSNRDYNEQFF. CDR3 sequence (DNA): TGTGCCAGCAGCAACAGGGACTACAATGAGCAGTTCTTC. Looking up the rest from reference TRBV25-1 and TRBJ2-1 gives the full variable domain: EADIYQTPRYLVIGTGKKITLECSQTMGHDKMYWYQQDPGMELHLIHYSYGVNSTEKGDLSSESTVSRIRTEHFPLTLESARPSHTSQYLCASSNRDYNEQFFGPGTRLTVL.

The chain couples TRBV14 to TRBJ2-1, with D possibly TRBD2 on 6 matching bases. Trimming stripped 1 base from V and 3 bases from J, with 7 bases between. Germline loops: CDR1 SGHDN, CDR2 FVKESK. This CDR3 is 14 amino acids long. The chain's CDR3 is CASSQAGLYNEQFF. The CDR3 DNA follows: TGTGCCAGCAGCCAAGCGGGACTCTACAATGAGCAGTTCTTC.

This chain uses TRBV6-5 with TRBJ1-5, with TRBD1 matching over 7 bases. From germline, CDR1 is MNHEY and CDR2 SVGAGI. The CDR3 is 15 amino acids. The V segment lost 5 bases and the J segment 4 bases; nucleotides outside the gene matches: 8. CDR3 residues: CASSPDRDRNQPQHF. The DNA of the CDR3 is TGTGCCAGCAGTCCCGACAGGGACCGGAATCAGCCCCAGCATTTT.

This chain uses TRBV4-2 with TRBJ2-7; 8 positions match TRBD1. V was pared by 0 bases and J by 1 base, with 2 bases of the junction left unmatched. The CDR3 consists of 15 residues. Germline CDR1 is LGHNA and CDR2 is YNFKEQ. CDR3 region: CASSQDGTGSYEQYF. For the CDR3, the DNA is TGTGCCAGCAGCCAAGACGGGACAGGATCCTACGAGCAGTACTTC.

The chain couples TRBV5-6 to TRBJ2-7; unclear D gene. Germline CDR1 and CDR2: SGHDT and YYEEEE. This CDR3 is built from 11 residues. V lost 5 bases to trimming and J lost 4 bases, with 7 bases between them. The CDR3 spells CASSSRYEQYF. CDR3 DNA: TGTGCCAGCAGTTCTCGGTACGAGCAGTACTTC.

V gene TRBV7-6 combines with J gene TRBJ2-1, with 10 nucleotides matching TRBD2. CDR3 length: 17 residues. The V and J ends lost 5 bases and 3 bases, in that order; junction bases with no gene match: 10. The germline V gene encodes CDR1 SGHVS and CDR2 FNYEAQ. The CDR3 nucleotides read TGTGCCAGCAGCGCAGGGGTAGCGGGAGGTCGCTACAATGAGCAGTTCTTC. Its translation is CASSAGVAGGRYNEQFF. The full variable domain, its missing parts supplied by reference TRBV7-6 and TRBJ2-1, is GAGVSQSPRYKVTKRGQDVALRCDPISGHVSLYWYRQALGQGPEFLTYFNYEAQQDKSGLPNDRFSAERPEGSISTLTIQRTEQRDSAMYRCASSAGVAGGRYNEQFFGPGTRLTVL.